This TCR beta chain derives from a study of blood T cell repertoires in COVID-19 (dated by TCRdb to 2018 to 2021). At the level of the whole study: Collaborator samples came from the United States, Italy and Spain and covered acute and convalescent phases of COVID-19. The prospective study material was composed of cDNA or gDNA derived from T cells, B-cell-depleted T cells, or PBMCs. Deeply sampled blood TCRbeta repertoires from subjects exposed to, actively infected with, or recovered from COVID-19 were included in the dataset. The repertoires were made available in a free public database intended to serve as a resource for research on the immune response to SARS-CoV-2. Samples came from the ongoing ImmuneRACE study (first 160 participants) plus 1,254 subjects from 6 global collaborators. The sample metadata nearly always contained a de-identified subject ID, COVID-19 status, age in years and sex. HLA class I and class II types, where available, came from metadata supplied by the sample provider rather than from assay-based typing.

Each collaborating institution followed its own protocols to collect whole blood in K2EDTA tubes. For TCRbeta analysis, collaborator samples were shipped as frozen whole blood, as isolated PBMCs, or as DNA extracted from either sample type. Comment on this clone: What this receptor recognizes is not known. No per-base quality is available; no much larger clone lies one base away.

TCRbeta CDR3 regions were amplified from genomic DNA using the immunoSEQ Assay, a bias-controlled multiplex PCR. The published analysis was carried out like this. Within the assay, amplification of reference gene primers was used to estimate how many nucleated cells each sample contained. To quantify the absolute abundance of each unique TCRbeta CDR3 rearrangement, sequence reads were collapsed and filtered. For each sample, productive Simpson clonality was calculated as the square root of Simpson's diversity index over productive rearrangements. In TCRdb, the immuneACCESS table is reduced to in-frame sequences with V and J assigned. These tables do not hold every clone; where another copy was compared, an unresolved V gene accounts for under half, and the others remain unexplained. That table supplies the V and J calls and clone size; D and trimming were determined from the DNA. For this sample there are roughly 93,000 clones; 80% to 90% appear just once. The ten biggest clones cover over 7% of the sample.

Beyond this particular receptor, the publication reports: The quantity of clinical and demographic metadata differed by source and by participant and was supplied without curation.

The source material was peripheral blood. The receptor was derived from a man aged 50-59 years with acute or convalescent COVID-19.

This receptor has the CDR3 CASSLSMLRGTEAFF. The bases are TGTGCCAGCAGCCTCTCCATGTTGAGGGGGACTGAAGCTTTCTTT. The rearrangement combines TRBV3-1 (or the pseudogene TRBV3-2) with TRBJ1-1; the D segment could be TRBD1, given 6 matching bases. In the germline V gene (reference sequence), CDR1 corresponds to LGHDT and CDR2 to YNNKEL. Trimming at the junction amounts to 4 bases on V and 5 bases on J, and the germline ends lie 17 bases apart. Inclusive of the bounding cysteine and phenylalanine, the CDR3 is 15 residues long. Only CDR3 DNA is held: 45 bases, read in frame from base 1.